One T cell receptor (beta chain) is described in this entry. Its matching antigen is unknown. The record originates from a study of cytomegalovirus exposure and HLA in healthy donors. Study as a whole: Within an early data release were roughly 83 million unique TCRs drawn from HLA-typed donors.

Trimming took 10 bases from V and 4 from J, leaving 19 bases between them. This CDR3 contains 14 residues. Looked up from germline, CDR1 is MNHNS and CDR2 is SASEGT. General study results and limits: HLA allele associations emerged for about 18,000 TCR beta sequences in a later analysis, at 0.05 false discovery rate. Data from an earlier analysis indicated that most TCR beta V segments were productive either about 87% or about 30% of the time. Later genetic work tied a missense DCLRE1C variant to beta-chain V and J trimming.

Primers: 60 Vbeta forward and 13 Jbeta reverse. This table comes from immunoSEQ multiplex PCR, and its TCRdb copy is limited to in-frame clones, with some not included. The table counts 200,000 to 250,000 clones; about 1% lies in the top ten. Sequenced: PBMCs. The V gene is TRBV6-1, the J gene TRBJ1-2; a weak D match, TRBD1 (6 bases). The sequence came from a girl aged 2-10 years in good health and CMV-seropositive. This CDR3 is CAISVGGGGYGYTF. CDR3 DNA: TGTGCCATCTCGGTAGGGGGGGGCGGCTATGGCTACACCTTC.